This TCR beta chain derives from a study of blood T cell repertoires in COVID-19. On the study more broadly: Italy, Spain and the United States were the sources of the convalescent and acute COVID-19 samples. Sources were T cells, B-cell-depleted T cells, or PBMCs; the material itself was cDNA or gDNA.

In the original processing: Estimates of nucleated cell counts were drawn from the amplification of reference gene primers. Using immunoSEQ multiplex PCR, the repertoire was profiled, and TCRdb retains in-frame clones only, with some absent. The DNA was the basis for D and trimming; V, J and clone size are from that table. The sample carries over 200,000 clones, about nine tenths recorded once. The CDR3 sequence is 14 residues long. Trimming took 3 bases from V and 4 from J, leaving 12 bases between them. Germline V gives CDR1 MNHEY, CDR2 SVGEGT. The receptor was derived from a man between 60 and 70 years old who had recovered from COVID-19. Sequenced sample: peripheral blood. J is TRBJ1-1 and V is TRBV6-2 or TRBV6-3; no clear D gene. The CDR3 DNA reads TGTGCCAGCAGTTATGGCCACCAGGTCACTGAAGCTTTCTTT. This gives the protein CASSYGHQVTEAFF.